This T cell receptor beta chain comes out of a study of blood T cell repertoires in COVID-19. Study processing details: Nucleated cell number was recorded as an estimate derived from reference gene primer amplification. The data were produced by immunoSEQ multiplex PCR, yet TCRdb's version contains in-frame clones alone and is incomplete. That table supplies the V and J calls and clone size; D and trimming were determined from the DNA. The sample records under 200,000 clones, around 90% being singletons. Trimming left V 2 bases short and J 0 bases short, with 8 bases between. This CDR3 has 14 residues. CDR1 is SEHNR and CDR2 is FQNEAQ in the germline V gene (reference sequence).

The chain has TRBV7-9 and TRBJ2-7; D unresolved. The sequencing input was peripheral blood. This clonotype was obtained from a man in his forties or fifties with acute or convalescent COVID-19. CDR3 in amino acids: CASSLSESSYEQYF. The CDR3, as DNA: TGTGCCAGCAGCTTATCTGAGAGCTCCTACGAGCAGTACTTC.